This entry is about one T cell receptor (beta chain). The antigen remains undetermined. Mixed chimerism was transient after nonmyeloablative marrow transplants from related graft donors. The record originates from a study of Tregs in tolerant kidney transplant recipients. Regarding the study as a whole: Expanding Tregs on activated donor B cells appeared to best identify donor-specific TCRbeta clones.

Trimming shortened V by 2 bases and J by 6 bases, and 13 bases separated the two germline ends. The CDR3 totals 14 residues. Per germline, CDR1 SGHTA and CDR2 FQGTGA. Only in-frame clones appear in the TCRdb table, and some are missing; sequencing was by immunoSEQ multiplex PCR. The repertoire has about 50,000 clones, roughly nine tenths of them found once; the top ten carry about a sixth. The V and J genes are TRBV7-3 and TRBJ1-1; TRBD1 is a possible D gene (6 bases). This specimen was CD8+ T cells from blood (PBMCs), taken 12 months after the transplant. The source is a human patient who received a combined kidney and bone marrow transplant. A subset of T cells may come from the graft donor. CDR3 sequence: CASSLLGHHAEAFF. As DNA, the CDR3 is TGTGCCAGCAGCTTATTGGGACACCACGCTGAAGCTTTCTTT.